Presented here are 6 T cell receptor beta chains from one specimen sequenced in a study of blood T cell repertoires in COVID-19 (TCRdb year 2020). The library was built by means of the immunoSEQ multiplex PCR assay. This immuneACCESS table, as held by TCRdb, lists in-frame sequences with V and J called but not all clones. Of the missing ones, under half trace to an unresolved V gene in checked studies; the others have no known cause. This sample has a few hundred thousand clones in its table, and about 91% of those were observed once. 0.95% to 1.5% of the sample rests with the top ten. The specimen was PBMCs or T cells enriched from blood (not recorded which). Receptor source: a human donor in a cohort exposed to, infected with or recovered from COVID-19 (not recorded which). The donor label of this sample is uncertain.

J is TRBJ1-1 and V is TRBV6-5; the match to TRBD1 covers 7 bases. Trimming at V came to 6 bases and at J to 7 bases, leaving 11 bases not matched to a gene. Germline CDR1 reads MNHEY; CDR2 reads SVGAGI. The CDR3 contains 14 residues. The CDR3 reads CASRANRGEYEAFF. In DNA form, the CDR3 reads TGTGCCAGCAGGGCCAACAGGGGAGAGTATGAAGCTTTCTTT.

The chain joins TRBV4-1 to TRBJ1-2; D unclear. Germline V lookup: CDR1 MGHRA, CDR2 YSYEKL. V gave up 0 bases and J gave up 1 base, with 9 bases separating them. The CDR3 spans 15 residues. The CDR3, as DNA: TGCGCCAGCAGCCAAGATCTCGGTTTTAACTATGGCTACACCTTC. Protein: CASSQDLGFNYGYTF.

This rearrangement joins TRBV6-5 to TRBJ2-7, with D possibly TRBD1 on 6 matching bases. This CDR3 is 13 amino acids long. V lost 4 bases and J 3 bases, leaving 10 bases between the germline ends. CDR1 MNHEY and CDR2 SVGAGI come from the germline V gene. CDR3 nucleotide sequence: TGTGCCAGCAGTTCGGACAGAGACTACGAGCAGTACTTC. Translated: CASSSDRDYEQYF.

The chain joins TRBV6-1 to TRBJ2-1; maybe TRBD1 (6 bases). V lost 8 bases and J lost 3, with 11 bases in between. This CDR3 has 13 amino acids. Looked up from germline, CDR1 is MNHNS and CDR2 is SASEGT. The DNA for the CDR3 is TGTGCCAGCTGCCCGGACAGCTACAATGAGCAGTTCTTC. Its protein product is CASCPDSYNEQFF.

This clone was detected once. The genes are TRBV11-2 and TRBJ1-1, with D unclear. Per germline, CDR1 SGHAT and CDR2 FQNNGV. V lost 0 bases, J lost 7 bases, and 6 bases lay in between. The CDR3 sequence is 12 residues long. The CDR3 region has the DNA TGTGCCAGCAGCTTAGACGGAGTTGAAGCTTTCTTT. Protein: CASSLDGVEAFF.

CDR3 bases: TGTGCCAGCAGCGGCCGAGGGGGGGGAATCACAGATACGCAGTATTTT. This translates into CASSGRGGGITDTQYF. The chain is built from TRBV4-2 and TRBJ2-3; TRBD2 is a possible D gene (7 bases). The CDR3 length is 16 residues. Per germline, CDR1 LGHNA and CDR2 YNFKEQ. V was trimmed by 5 bases and J by 2 bases, leaving 17 bases between them.